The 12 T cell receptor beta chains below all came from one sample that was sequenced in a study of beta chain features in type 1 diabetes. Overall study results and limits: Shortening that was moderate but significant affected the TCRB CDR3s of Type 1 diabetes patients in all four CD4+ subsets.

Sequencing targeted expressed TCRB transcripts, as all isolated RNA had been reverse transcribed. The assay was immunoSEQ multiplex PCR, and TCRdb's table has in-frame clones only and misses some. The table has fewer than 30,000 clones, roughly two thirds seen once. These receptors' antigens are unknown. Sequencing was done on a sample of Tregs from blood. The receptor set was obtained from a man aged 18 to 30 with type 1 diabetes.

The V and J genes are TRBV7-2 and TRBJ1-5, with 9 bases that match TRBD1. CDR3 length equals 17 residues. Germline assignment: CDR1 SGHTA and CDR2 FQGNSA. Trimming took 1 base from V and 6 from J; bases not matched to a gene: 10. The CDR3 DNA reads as TGTGCCAGCAGCTTAGGGGAGGGGACAGGGCTTGGTCAGCCCCAGCATTTT. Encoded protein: CASSLGEGTGLGQPQHF.

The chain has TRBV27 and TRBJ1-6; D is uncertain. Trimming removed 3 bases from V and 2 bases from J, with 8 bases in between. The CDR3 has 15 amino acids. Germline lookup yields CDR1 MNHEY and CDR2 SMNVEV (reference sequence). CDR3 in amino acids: CASSLGGTYNSPLHF. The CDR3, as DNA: TGTGCCAGCAGTTTGGGAGGGACCTATAATTCACCCCTCCACTTT.

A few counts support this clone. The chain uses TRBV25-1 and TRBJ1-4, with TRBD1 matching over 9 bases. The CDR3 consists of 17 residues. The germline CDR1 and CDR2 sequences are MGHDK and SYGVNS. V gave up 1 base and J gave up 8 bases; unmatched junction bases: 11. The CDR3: CASSELRRGQGGEKLFF. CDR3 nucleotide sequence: TGTGCCAGCAGTGAATTAAGAAGGGGACAGGGCGGGGAAAAACTGTTTTTT.

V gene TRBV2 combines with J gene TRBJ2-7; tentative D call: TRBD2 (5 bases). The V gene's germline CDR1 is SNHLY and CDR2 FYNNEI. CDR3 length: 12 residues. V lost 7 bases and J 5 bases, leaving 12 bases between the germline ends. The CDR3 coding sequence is TGTGCCAGCAACACCCGGCGGGACGAGCAGTACTTC. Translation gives CASNTRRDEQYF.

In DNA form, the CDR3 reads TGTGCCAGCAGCTTAGTCAGCGGGAGGGCGGCTGATACGCAGTATTTT. It encodes CASSLVSGRAADTQYF. The V gene is TRBV11-2, the J gene TRBJ2-3; TRBD2 matches at 10 bases. The CDR3 covers 16 residues. The trim removed 1 base at V and 6 bases at J, leaving 7 bases unmatched. Germline V CDR1 and CDR2: SGHAT, FQNNGV.

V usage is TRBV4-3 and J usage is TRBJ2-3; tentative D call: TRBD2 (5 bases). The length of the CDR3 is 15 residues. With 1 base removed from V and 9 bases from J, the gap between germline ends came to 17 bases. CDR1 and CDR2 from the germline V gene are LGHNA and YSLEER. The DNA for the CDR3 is TGCGCCAGCAGCCAAGGGAGTCTCCTCCGGGGAACGCAGTATTTT. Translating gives CASSQGSLLRGTQYF.

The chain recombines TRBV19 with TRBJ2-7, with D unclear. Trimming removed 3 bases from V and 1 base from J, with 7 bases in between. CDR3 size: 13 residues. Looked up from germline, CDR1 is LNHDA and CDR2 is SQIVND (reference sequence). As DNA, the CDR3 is TGTGCCAGTAGTATGGGCAGATCCTACGAGCAGTACTTC. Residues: CASSMGRSYEQYF.

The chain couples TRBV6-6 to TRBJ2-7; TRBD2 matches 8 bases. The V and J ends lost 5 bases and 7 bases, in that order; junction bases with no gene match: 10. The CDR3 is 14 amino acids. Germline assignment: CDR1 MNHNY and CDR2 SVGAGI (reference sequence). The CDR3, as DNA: TGTGCCAGCAGTCCCCACGGGGGGGCAAGGGAGCAGTACTTC. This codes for CASSPHGGAREQYF.

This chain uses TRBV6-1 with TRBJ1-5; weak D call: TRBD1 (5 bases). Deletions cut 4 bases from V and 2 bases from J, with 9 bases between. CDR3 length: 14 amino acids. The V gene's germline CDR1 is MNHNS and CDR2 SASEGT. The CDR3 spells CASSVTGGNQPQHF. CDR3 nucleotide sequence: TGTGCCAGCAGTGTTACAGGTGGCAATCAGCCCCAGCATTTT.

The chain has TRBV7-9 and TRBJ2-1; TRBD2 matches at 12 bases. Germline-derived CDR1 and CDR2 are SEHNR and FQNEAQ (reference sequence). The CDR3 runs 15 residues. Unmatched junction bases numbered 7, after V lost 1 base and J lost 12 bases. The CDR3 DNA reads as TGTGCCAGCAGCTTAGTCCTAGCGGGGGGGGACACGCAGTTCTTC. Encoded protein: CASSLVLAGGDTQFF.

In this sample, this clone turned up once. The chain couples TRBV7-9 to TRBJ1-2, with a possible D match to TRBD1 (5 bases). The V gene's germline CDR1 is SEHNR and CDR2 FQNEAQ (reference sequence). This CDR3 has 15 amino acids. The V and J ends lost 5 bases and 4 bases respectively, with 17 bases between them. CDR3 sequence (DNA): TGTGCCAGCAGCGAAACCAGGGCAGACTTCTATGGCTACACCTTC. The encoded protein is CASSETRADFYGYTF.

This CDR3 reads CASSLPPGLAGEVTDTQYF. The CDR3 region has the DNA TGCGCCAGCAGCCTTCCACCGGGACTAGCGGGAGAAGTCACAGATACGCAGTATTTT. The chain combines TRBV5-1 with TRBJ2-3; 14 nucleotides align to TRBD2. This CDR3 is 19 amino acids long. Trimming removed 4 bases from V and 2 bases from J; junction bases left unmatched: 12. Germline CDR1 reads SGHRS; CDR2 reads YFSETQ. Filled out from reference TRBV5-1 and TRBJ2-3, the complete variable domain reads KAGVTQTPRYLIKTRGQQVTLSCSPISGHRSVSWYQQTPGQGLQFLFEYFSETQRNKGNFPGRFSGRQFSNSRSEMNVSTLELGDSALYLCASSLPPGLAGEVTDTQYFGPGTRLTVL.